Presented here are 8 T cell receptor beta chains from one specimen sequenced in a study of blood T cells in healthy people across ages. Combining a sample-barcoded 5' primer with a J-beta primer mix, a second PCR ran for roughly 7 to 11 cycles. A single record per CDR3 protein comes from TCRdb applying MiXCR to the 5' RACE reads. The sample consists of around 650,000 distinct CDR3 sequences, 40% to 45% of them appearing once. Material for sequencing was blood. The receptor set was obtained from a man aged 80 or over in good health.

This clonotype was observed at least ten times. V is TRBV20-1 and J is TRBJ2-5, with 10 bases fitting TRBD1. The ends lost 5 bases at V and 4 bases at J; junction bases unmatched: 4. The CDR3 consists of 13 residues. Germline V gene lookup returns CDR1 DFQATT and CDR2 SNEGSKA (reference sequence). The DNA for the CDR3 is TGCAGTGCTCGGAGGACAGGGGGAGAGACCCAGTACTTC. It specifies CSARRTGGETQYF.

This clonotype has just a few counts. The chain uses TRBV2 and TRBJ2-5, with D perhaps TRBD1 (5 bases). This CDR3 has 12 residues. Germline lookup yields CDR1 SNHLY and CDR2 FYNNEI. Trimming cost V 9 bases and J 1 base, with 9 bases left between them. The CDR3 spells CARQGLQETQYF. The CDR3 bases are TGTGCCAGGCAGGGTCTCCAAGAGACCCAGTACTTC.

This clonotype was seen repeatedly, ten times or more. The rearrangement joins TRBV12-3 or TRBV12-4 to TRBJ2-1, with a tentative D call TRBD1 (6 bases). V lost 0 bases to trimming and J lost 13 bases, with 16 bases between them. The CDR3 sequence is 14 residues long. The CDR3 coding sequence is TGTGCCAGCAGTTTAGCGGGTATTGGGACATCACAGTTCTTC. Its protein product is CASSLAGIGTSQFF.

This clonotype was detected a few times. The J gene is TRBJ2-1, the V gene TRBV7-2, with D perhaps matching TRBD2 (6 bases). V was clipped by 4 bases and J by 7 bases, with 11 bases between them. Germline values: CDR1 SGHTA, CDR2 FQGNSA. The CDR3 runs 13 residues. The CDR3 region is CASSSQSGNEQFF. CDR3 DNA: TGTGCCAGCAGCTCCCAAAGCGGGAATGAGCAGTTCTTC. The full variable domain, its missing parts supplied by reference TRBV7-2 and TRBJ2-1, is GAGVSQSPSNKVTEKGKDVELRCDPISGHTALYWYRQSLGQGLEFLIYFQGNSAPDKSGLPSDRFSAERTGGSVSTLTIQRTQQEDSAVYLCASSSQSGNEQFFGPGTRLTVL.

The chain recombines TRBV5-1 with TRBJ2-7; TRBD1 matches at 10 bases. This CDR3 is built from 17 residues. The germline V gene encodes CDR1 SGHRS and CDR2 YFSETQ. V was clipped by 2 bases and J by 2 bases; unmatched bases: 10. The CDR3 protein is CASSLSISGTGAYEQYF. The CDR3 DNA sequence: TGCGCCAGCAGCTTATCCATCTCCGGGACAGGGGCCTACGAGCAGTACTTC.

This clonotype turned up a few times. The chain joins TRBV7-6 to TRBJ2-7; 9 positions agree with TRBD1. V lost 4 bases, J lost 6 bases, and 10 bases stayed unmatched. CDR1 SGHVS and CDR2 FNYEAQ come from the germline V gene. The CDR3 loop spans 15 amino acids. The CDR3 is CASSSNTGQGGEQYF. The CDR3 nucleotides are TGTGCCAGCAGCTCAAACACGGGACAGGGTGGCGAGCAGTACTTC.

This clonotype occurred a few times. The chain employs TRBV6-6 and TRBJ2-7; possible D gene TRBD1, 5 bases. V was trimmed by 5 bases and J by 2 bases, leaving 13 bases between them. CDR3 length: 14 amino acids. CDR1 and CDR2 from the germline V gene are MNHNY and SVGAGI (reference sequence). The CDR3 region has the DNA TGTGCCAGCAGTCTTTGGCAGGGCACCTACGAGCAGTACTTC. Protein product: CASSLWQGTYEQYF.

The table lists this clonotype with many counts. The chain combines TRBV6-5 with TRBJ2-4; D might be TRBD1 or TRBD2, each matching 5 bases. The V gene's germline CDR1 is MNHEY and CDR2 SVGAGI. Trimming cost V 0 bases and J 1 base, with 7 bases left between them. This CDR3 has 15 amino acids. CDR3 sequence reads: CASSYSRGAKNIQYF. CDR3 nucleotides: TGTGCCAGCAGTTACTCGAGGGGTGCCAAAAACATTCAGTACTTC.